The 26 T cell receptor beta chains below come from one sample, sequenced in a study of T cell responses to AZD1222 COVID-19 vaccine. Libraries were prepared by immunoSEQ multiplex PCR; TCRdb keeps only in-frame clonotypes and omits some of them. The sample consists of more than 110,000 clones, roughly 90% of them appearing once. Sequenced material: peripheral blood, taken on day 0 of AZD1222 vaccination. The receptors were gathered from an adult in good health.

The V gene is TRBV7-2, the J gene TRBJ1-2; no definite D call. Germline assignment: CDR1 SGHTA and CDR2 FQGNSA. The V end was cut by 5 bases, the J end by 9 bases, with 22 bases between. This CDR3 has 15 amino acids. CDR3 in amino acids: CASSPPLADPDSYTF. CDR3 in DNA: TGTGCCAGCAGCCCTCCCCTGGCGGACCCGGATAGCTACACCTTC.

The chain recombines TRBV12-3 or TRBV12-4 with TRBJ1-1, with D unclear. The CDR3 spans 13 residues. Deletions cut 5 bases from V and 4 bases from J, with 11 bases between. CDR3 in DNA: TGTGCCAGCAGTCCAAAGACAACCACTGAAGCTTTCTTT. This sequence encodes CASSPKTTTEAFF.

The V gene is TRBV4-2, the J gene TRBJ2-1; D is perhaps TRBD2 (6 bases). Germline CDR1 and CDR2: LGHNA and YNFKEQ. Trimming took off 0 bases at V and 4 bases at J, with 13 bases between the two ends. CDR3 size: 16 residues. CDR3 coding DNA: TGTGCCAGCAGCCAAGATCAGGGACTGGGGTACAATGAGCAGTTCTTC. Protein sequence: CASSQDQGLGYNEQFF.

The chain is built from TRBV5-8 and TRBJ1-4, with unresolved D. The V gene lost 6 bases and the J gene lost 5 bases, with 14 bases spanning the gap. Germline lookup yields CDR1 SGHTS and CDR2 YDEGEE. The CDR3 is 14 amino acids. The CDR3 here is CASKRGSWNEKLFF. CDR3 bases: TGTGCCAGCAAGAGAGGATCATGGAATGAAAAACTGTTTTTT.

The chain recombines TRBV12-3 or TRBV12-4 with TRBJ2-5; 8 positions match TRBD1. V trimming: 5 bases; J trimming: 7 bases; junction bases outside the gene matches: 6. This CDR3 is 13 amino acids long. The CDR3 region is CASSTRGRGTQYF. CDR3 bases: TGTGCCAGCAGTACCAGGGGGCGGGGGACCCAGTACTTC.

This sequence joins TRBV30 and TRBJ2-7; tentatively, D is TRBD2 (6 bases). The CDR3 has 14 amino acids. Trimming stripped 0 bases from V and 3 bases from J, with 12 bases between. CDR1 GTSNPN and CDR2 SVGIG come from the germline V gene (reference sequence). The CDR3 spells CAWSVGGYGYEQYF. Here the CDR3 DNA reads TGTGCCTGGAGTGTAGGAGGGTACGGCTACGAGCAGTACTTC.

The gene calls are TRBV15 and TRBJ2-1; D perhaps matches TRBD1 (5 bases). The CDR3 has 15 residues. V lost 3 bases and J lost 8, with 17 bases in between. The germline V gene encodes CDR1 LNHNV and CDR2 YYDKDF (reference sequence). DNA of the CDR3: TGTGCCACCAGCAGTACCCTATCCAGGGTACATGAGCAGTTCTTC. Its translation is CATSSTLSRVHEQFF.

The chain joins TRBV5-1 to TRBJ2-1; D ambiguous. The CDR3 sequence is 17 residues long. Trimming stripped 4 bases from V and 0 bases from J, with 17 bases between. Germline assignment: CDR1 SGHRS and CDR2 YFSETQ. The DNA for the CDR3 is TGCGCCAGCAGCCCGGCCCTCACCAGGAGCTCCTACAATGAGCAGTTCTTC. Protein: CASSPALTRSSYNEQFF. Full variable domain (rest looked up from reference TRBV5-1 and TRBJ2-1): KAGVTQTPRYLIKTRGQQVTLSCSPISGHRSVSWYQQTPGQGLQFLFEYFSETQRNKGNFPGRFSGRQFSNSRSEMNVSTLELGDSALYLCASSPALTRSSYNEQFFGPGTRLTVL.

The chain combines TRBV5-6 with TRBJ1-2, with 9 bases aligning to TRBD1. This CDR3 is 15 amino acids long. The V and J ends lost 3 bases and 7 bases, in that order; junction bases with no gene match: 10. CDR1 is SGHDT, CDR2 YYEEEE, per germline. DNA of the CDR3: TGTGCCAGCAGCTCACGCCACAGGGGGCGTACTGGCTACACCTTC. Translation gives CASSSRHRGRTGYTF. The full variable domain, in which reference TRBV5-6 and TRBJ1-2 provide the parts outside the CDR3, is DAGVTQSPTHLIKTRGQQVTLRCSPKSGHDTVSWYQQALGQGPQFIFQYYEEEERQRGNFPDRFSGHQFPNYSSELNVNALLLGDSALYLCASSSRHRGRTGYTFGSGTRLTVV.

This clone was seen a few times. The chain is built from TRBV9 and TRBJ1-3; D is unresolved. V gave up 0 bases and J gave up 0 bases, with 10 bases separating them. Germline lookup yields CDR1 SGDLS and CDR2 YYNGEE. This CDR3 spans 16 amino acids. The CDR3 nucleotides read TGTGCCAGCAGCGTAGAGGAATCCCTCTCTGGAAACACCATATATTTT. It is translated as CASSVEESLSGNTIYF.

Details on this clone: This specimen includes other DNA sequences encoding the same CDR3. The chain recombines TRBV11-2 with TRBJ2-7, with 11 bases matching TRBD2. Germline lookup yields CDR1 SGHAT and CDR2 FQNNGV. V gave up 6 bases and J gave up 2 bases; unmatched junction bases: 3. The CDR3 is 14 amino acids. Here the CDR3 reads CASRSLAGAYEQYF. The CDR3 DNA sequence: TGTGCCAGCAGGTCACTAGCGGGGGCCTACGAGCAGTACTTC.

The chain recombines TRBV12-3 or TRBV12-4 with TRBJ1-2, with 10 bases that match TRBD1. This CDR3 contains 12 residues. V gave up 5 bases and J gave up 9 bases; unmatched junction bases: 3. The CDR3 here is CASSGDRGSYTF. The CDR3 bases are TGTGCCAGCAGTGGGGACAGGGGAAGCTACACCTTC.

The rearrangement joins TRBV4-3 to TRBJ2-7; 7 bases map to TRBD2. Germline assignment: CDR1 LGHNA and CDR2 YSLEER. V trimming: 4 bases; J trimming: 6 bases; junction bases outside the gene matches: 9. The CDR3 is made up of 14 amino acids. In DNA form, the CDR3 reads TGCGCCAGCAGCCGGGGACTAAGGACCGCCGAGCAGTACTTC. Its protein is CASSRGLRTAEQYF.

V and J are TRBV12-5 and TRBJ2-3, with D tentatively TRBD2 (5 bases). The CDR3 has 14 residues. Germline CDR1 is LGHNT and CDR2 is FRNRAP. V lost 7 bases, J lost 0 bases, and 11 bases lay in between. The chain's CDR3 is CASAVRGSTDTQYF. In DNA, the CDR3 is TGTGCTAGTGCCGTACGGGGTAGCACAGATACGCAGTATTTT.

The chain joins TRBV6-2 or TRBV6-3 to TRBJ1-1; a possible D gene is TRBD1 (5 bases). The CDR3 extends over 12 amino acids. The germline V gene encodes CDR1 MNHEY and CDR2 SVGEGT. V was cut by 2 bases and J by 7 bases, with 8 bases left in between. The CDR3 DNA is TGTGCCAGCAGTTACGGGGGAGTTGAAGCTTTCTTT. Translating it yields CASSYGGVEAFF.

The chain is built from TRBV7-2 and TRBJ1-2; 7 nucleotides align to TRBD1. Germline lookup yields CDR1 SGHTA and CDR2 FQGNSA. Trimming cost V 5 bases and J 2 bases; bases outside gene matches: 5. The CDR3 is made up of 14 amino acids. The CDR3 bases are TGTGCCAGCAGCCCGGGACAGCCGAACTATGGCTACACCTTC. Translation gives CASSPGQPNYGYTF.

This chain uses TRBV27 with TRBJ1-1, with a tentative D call TRBD1 (5 bases). V shed 3 bases and J shed 7 bases, with 6 bases lying between them. This CDR3 has 11 residues. Germline CDR1 and CDR2: MNHEY and SMNVEV (reference sequence). CDR3 coding DNA: TGTGCCAGCAGTTTTGGGGGTGAAGCTTTCTTT. Translation gives CASSFGGEAFF.

The J gene is TRBJ2-2, the V gene TRBV6-2 or TRBV6-3, with 7 bases matching TRBD2. In germline, CDR1 is MNHEY, CDR2 SVGEGT. Unmatched junction bases numbered 6, after V lost 0 bases and J lost 5 bases. The CDR3 has 16 amino acids. CDR3 DNA: TGTGCCAGCAGTTACTCGAGTGCGGGAGAGACCGGGGAGCTGTTTTTT. This gives the protein CASSYSSAGETGELFF.

CDR3 coding DNA: TGTGCCTGGAGTCTCGGACTAGCGGACAAAAACATTCAGTACTTC. Translation: CAWSLGLADKNIQYF. J is TRBJ2-4 and V is TRBV30, with 10 bases aligning to TRBD2. The CDR3 contains 15 residues. Germline V gene lookup returns CDR1 GTSNPN and CDR2 SVGIG (reference sequence). V shed 2 bases and J 3 bases; nucleotides not matched to a gene: 4.

This rearrangement joins TRBV5-5 to TRBJ2-5; D possibly corresponds to TRBD2 (5 bases). Per germline, CDR1 SGHKS and CDR2 YYEKEE (reference sequence). The germline V and J ends were trimmed by 4 bases and 2 bases, with 18 bases remaining between them. The length of the CDR3 is 16 residues. CDR3 DNA: TGTGCCAGCAGCCAAGACGAGGGCGCGAAGCAAGAGACCCAGTACTTC. Translating it yields CASSQDEGAKQETQYF.

This rearrangement joins TRBV28 to TRBJ2-7, with D perhaps matching TRBD2 (6 bases). The CDR3 length is 14 residues. Trimming stripped 6 bases from V and 0 bases from J, with 12 bases between. Germline V gene data show CDR1 as MDHEN and CDR2 as SYDVKM. The CDR3 reads CASRNVGSSYEQYF. CDR3 nucleotides: TGTGCCAGCAGGAACGTCGGGAGCTCCTACGAGCAGTACTTC.

The chain couples TRBV18 to TRBJ1-3; D might be TRBD1 (5 bases). V was pared by 2 bases and J by 4 bases, with 6 bases between. CDR3 length: 13 amino acids. CDR1 and CDR2 (germline): KGHSH, LQKENI. The CDR3 region is CASSPGQGNTIYF. DNA for the CDR3: TGTGCCAGCTCACCAGGACAAGGAAACACCATATATTTT.

The rearrangement uses TRBV6-5 and TRBJ2-1; possibly TRBD1 for D (6 bases). Germline CDR1 is MNHEY and CDR2 is SVGAGI. Deletions cut 5 bases from V and 1 base from J, with 9 bases between. CDR3 length equals 14 residues. The CDR3 DNA reads as TGTGCCAGCAGTAGGACAGTTTCCTACAATGAGCAGTTCTTC. Its protein is CASSRTVSYNEQFF.

This clone appeared a few times. The J gene is TRBJ2-1, the V gene TRBV3-1 (or the pseudogene TRBV3-2), with TRBD1 matching 11 bases. Germline CDR1 and CDR2: LGHDT and YNNKEL (reference sequence). The CDR3 totals 15 residues. V lost 6 bases, J lost 2 bases, and 3 bases stayed unmatched. The CDR3, as DNA: TGTGCCAGCAGGCGGGGACAGGGGGCCTACAATGAGCAGTTCTTC. Amino acids: CASRRGQGAYNEQFF.

This sequence joins TRBV11-3 and TRBJ1-1, with a weak D call TRBD1 (5 bases). This CDR3 is built from 16 residues. Germline CDR1 and CDR2: SGHNT and YENEEA. V dropped 6 bases and J dropped 0 bases, with 17 bases sitting between them. DNA of the CDR3: TGTGCCAGCAGGTCAAGGGGTTGGACGGTGAACACTGAAGCTTTCTTT. Protein sequence: CASRSRGWTVNTEAFF.

The J gene is TRBJ2-5, the V gene TRBV6-7, with a tentative D call TRBD2 (7 bases). TRBV6-7 qualifies as an ORF whose function is uncertain. The CDR3 length is 16 residues. V gave up 4 bases and J gave up 2 bases, with 17 bases separating them. The CDR3 is CASSSASGRGQETQYF. The DNA for the CDR3 is TGTGCCAGCAGTTCCGCCTCGGGGAGGGGGCAAGAGACCCAGTACTTC.